This T cell receptor beta chain came from a study of OX40 agonist ivuxolimab in advanced cancers. Study results and caveats: Among the nonresponders, some also had low normalized T-cell clonal expansion.

To note about this clone: The antigen remains undetermined.

Assay used: immunoSEQ multiplex PCR; TCRdb lists only in-frame clones, some missing. Among about 69,000 clones listed, 90% to 95% were seen once. This TCR came from an adult with an advanced solid tumor such as melanoma, head and neck, liver or kidney cancer. The source material was CD4+ or CD8+ T cells sorted from blood, sampled in a trial of the OX40 agonist ivuxolimab.

CDR3 in DNA: TGTGCCAGCAGCACGAGGCTGGGTATCCACGAGCAGTACTTC. This sequence encodes CASSTRLGIHEQYF. The chain uses TRBV7-8 and TRBJ2-7; D unresolved. Germline V gives CDR1 SGHVS, CDR2 FQNEAQ. This CDR3 has 14 residues. The V and J ends lost 5 bases and 5 bases respectively, with 16 bases between them. The full variable domain, with the rest looked up from reference TRBV7-8 and TRBJ2-7, is GAGVSQSPRYKVAKRGQDVALRCDPISGHVSLFWYQQALGQGPEFLTYFQNEAQLDKSGLPSDRFFAERPEGSVSTLKIQRTQQEDSAVYLCASSTRLGIHEQYFGPGTRLTVT.